This T cell receptor beta chain emerged from a study of Ad26.COV2.S vaccination and SARS-CoV-2 variants. About the study: Within the COV1001 Ad26.COV2.S trial arm, the donor was enrolled. Once, or twice with 56 days between doses, Ad26.COV2.S was given intramuscularly. Findings and caveats of the study: Non-spike TCR breadth showed similarity between vaccine and placebo recipients. Total responses of T cells may have been underestimated by the analyses of TCR breadth and depth.

Germline V lookup: CDR1 ENHRY, CDR2 SYGVKD. V lost 6 bases and J lost 3, with 12 bases in between. This CDR3 contains 14 residues. A word on this clone: The antigen is unknown.

Treatment specified: some 20 received Ad26.COV2.S at low or high dose, single or two shots; about 5 received placebo; per-sample allocation not given. The study sampled participants on day 63 after the first vaccine or placebo injection. The assay was immunoSEQ multiplex PCR, and TCRdb's table has in-frame clones only and misses some. The table has about 450,000 clones, nearly 90% seen once; the top ten hold around 2.6%. This receptor was taken from a person between 18 and 59 years old who received the Ad26.COV2.S COVID-19 vaccine or a placebo. This chain uses TRBV10-3 with TRBJ2-1; D gene unclear. The sample in question was peripheral blood, obtained in a trial of Ad26.COV2.S vaccine versus placebo. The CDR3 bases are TGTGCCATCAGCGGAGCCGGCTTCTACAATGAGCAGTTCTTC. This translates into CAISGAGFYNEQFF.